This T cell receptor beta chain was sequenced during a study of CD8+CD57+ T cells in acquired aplastic anemia. Profiles of TCR beta VDJ and CDR3 were generated from a genomic DNA template. TCRdb reprocessed the reads with MiXCR, giving one entry per CDR3 protein. The table lists about 160,000 distinct CDR3 sequences, about 48% of them singletons. In its sample, this clonotype was seen a few times. Selection for sequencing was limited to patients who had shown CD8+CD57+ cell expansion by flow cytometry. Patients uniformly had severe acquired aplastic anemia. The CDR3 is made up of 16 amino acids. Germline V gene sequence: CDR1 MGHRA, CDR2 YSYEKL. Trimming cost V 2 bases and J 3 bases, with 17 bases left between them.

J is TRBJ2-7 and V is TRBV4-1; D perhaps matches TRBD1 (6 bases). Sequencing was done on a sample of sorted CD4+, CD8+, or CD8+CD57+ T cells (not recorded which) from PBMCs. The clonotype comes from a human donor with aplastic anemia. CDR3 loop: CASSQRGTNNFYEQYF. The CDR3 DNA reads as TGCGCCAGCAGCCAAAGGGGGACAAATAACTTCTACGAGCAGTACTTC.